This T cell receptor beta chain was captured in a study of OX40 agonist ivuxolimab in advanced cancers. The overall study: Three patients got partial responses; one had hepatocellular carcinoma and two had cutaneous melanoma.

The V gene's germline CDR1 is SGDLS and CDR2 YYNGEE. The CDR3 extends over 12 amino acids. Deletions cut 1 base from V and 5 bases from J, with 3 bases between. Sampled blood was obtained at baseline, cycle 4 day 1, and cycle 7 day 1. TCRdb keeps only in-frame clones here, not all; method: immunoSEQ multiplex PCR. The data contain tens of thousands of clones, 87% of them singletons. The V call is TRBV9, the J call TRBJ2-2; no definite D call. The TCR comes from an adult with an advanced solid tumor such as melanoma, head and neck, liver or kidney cancer. This sample comprised CD4+ or CD8+ T cells sorted from blood, obtained in a trial of the OX40 agonist ivuxolimab. This chain's CDR3 is CASSVNTGELFF. In nucleotides, the CDR3 is TGTGCCAGCAGCGTAAATACCGGGGAGCTGTTTTTT.